Listed here are 15 T cell receptor beta chains from one sample, sequenced in a study of blood T cell repertoires in COVID-19. The repertoire was sequenced with immunoSEQ multiplex PCR; TCRdb's copy has only in-frame clones and lacks some. The sample has some 210,000 clones, roughly nine tenths seen once. The source material was peripheral blood. The origin of the receptors is a man in his thirties or forties with acute or convalescent COVID-19.

V gene TRBV28 combines with J gene TRBJ2-7, with D maybe TRBD1 (6 bases). CDR1 is MDHEN, CDR2 SYDVKM, per germline. V gave up 3 bases and J gave up 3 bases, with 18 bases separating them. The CDR3 extends over 16 amino acids. CDR3 sequence reads: CASSFLQGPLLYEQYF. The CDR3 DNA reads as TGTGCCAGCAGTTTTCTCCAGGGGCCACTCCTCTACGAGCAGTACTTC. Filled out from reference TRBV28 and TRBJ2-7, the complete variable domain reads DVKVTQSSRYLVKRTGEKVFLECVQDMDHENMFWYRQDPGLGLRLIYFSYDVKMKEKGDIPEGYSVSREKKERFSLILESASTNQTSMYLCASSFLQGPLLYEQYFGPGTRLTVT.

The V and J genes are TRBV13 and TRBJ2-7; D not certain. The ends were cut back, 4 bases at V and 6 bases at J, with 7 bases in the middle. Germline values: CDR1 PRHDT, CDR2 FYEKMQ (reference sequence). The CDR3 covers 11 residues. CDR3 sequence reads: CASSSHFEQYF. The CDR3 DNA is TGTGCCAGCAGCTCCCACTTCGAGCAGTACTTC.

V and J are TRBV15 and TRBJ1-1; the D gene is possibly TRBD1 (6 bases). This CDR3 has 15 residues. V gave up 9 bases and J gave up 4 bases, with 21 bases separating them. Germline CDR1 LNHNV, CDR2 YYDKDF (reference sequence). Here the CDR3 reads CATKPQGLQLTEAFF. The CDR3 nucleotides read TGTGCCACAAAACCCCAGGGGCTTCAGCTCACTGAAGCTTTCTTT.

This chain uses TRBV28 with TRBJ2-3, with D possibly being TRBD1 (6 bases). Germline lookup yields CDR1 MDHEN and CDR2 SYDVKM. The CDR3 runs 14 residues. Trimming cost V 6 bases and J 0 bases, with 10 bases left between them. The DNA of the CDR3 is TGTGCCAGCAGAAACAGGGTCAGCACAGATACGCAGTATTTT. Encoded protein: CASRNRVSTDTQYF.

V is TRBV14 and J is TRBJ2-7, with 9 bases matching TRBD1. In germline, CDR1 is SGHDN, CDR2 FVKESK. After removal of 4 bases from V and 6 bases from J, the junction contained 13 bases not matched to a gene. The CDR3 runs 16 residues. The CDR3 DNA reads as TGTGCCAGCAGCCCCATGCCGGGGACAGGGCTAAGCGAGCAGTACTTC. Translating it yields CASSPMPGTGLSEQYF.

The V gene is TRBV5-1, the J gene TRBJ2-7, with a possible D match to TRBD2 (6 bases). The CDR3 consists of 14 residues. The germline V and J ends were trimmed by 2 bases and 2 bases, with 11 bases remaining between them. Germline assignment: CDR1 SGHRS and CDR2 YFSETQ. This CDR3 is CASSFGTPPYEQYF. CDR3 in DNA: TGCGCCAGCAGCTTCGGGACTCCGCCCTACGAGCAGTACTTC.

J is TRBJ1-4 and V is TRBV13; perhaps TRBD1 as D (6 bases). CDR3 size: 18 residues. CDR1 is PRHDT, CDR2 FYEKMQ, per germline (reference sequence). V was cut by 1 base and J by 0 bases, with 15 bases left in between. Here the CDR3 DNA reads TGTGCCAGCAGCTTAGCCTCAGGGACACGTTCAACTAATGAAAAACTGTTTTTT. Its translation is CASSLASGTRSTNEKLFF.

This rearrangement joins TRBV5-4 to TRBJ1-2; a possible D gene is TRBD1 (6 bases). V dropped 4 bases and J dropped 6 bases, with 19 bases sitting between them. Germline assignment: CDR1 SGHNT and CDR2 YYREEE (reference sequence). This CDR3 is built from 15 residues. The CDR3 DNA reads as TGTGCCAGCAGCCCTCCACAGGGATGGCGAGATGGCTACACCTTC. Amino acids: CASSPPQGWRDGYTF.

J is TRBJ2-7 and V is TRBV7-9, with D perhaps matching TRBD1 (5 bases). The CDR3 loop spans 12 amino acids. Germline V gene data show CDR1 as SEHNR and CDR2 as FQNEAQ (reference sequence). Trimming shortened V by 2 bases and J by 4 bases, and 6 bases separated the two germline ends. The CDR3 spells CASSLQGYEQYF. In nucleotides, the CDR3 is TGTGCCAGCAGCTTACAGGGTTACGAGCAGTACTTC.

The chain carries TRBV15 and TRBJ1-2; D perhaps matches TRBD1 (6 bases). This CDR3 has 16 residues. Per germline, CDR1 LNHNV and CDR2 YYDKDF (reference sequence). Between the trimmed V and J ends, which lost 0 bases and 8 bases, there was a span of 19 bases. CDR3 coding DNA: TGTGCCACCAGCAGAGATGGGGGCTGGGATGGAAGGGGCTACACCTTC. It yields the protein CATSRDGGWDGRGYTF.

This clone was counted a single time. The V gene is TRBV14, the J gene TRBJ2-4; 11 positions match TRBD2. The germline CDR1 and CDR2 sequences are SGHDN and FVKESK. CDR3 length: 15 residues. V was pared by 3 bases and J by 6 bases, with 4 bases of the junction left unmatched. The CDR3 sequence: CASSQPGTSGNIQYF. In DNA form, the CDR3 reads TGTGCCAGCAGCCAGCCCGGGACTAGCGGAAACATTCAGTACTTC.

The rearrangement joins TRBV30 to TRBJ2-2; the match to TRBD2 covers 10 bases. Germline-derived CDR1 and CDR2 are GTSNPN and SVGIG (reference sequence). CDR3 length equals 15 residues. J lost 5 bases, V lost 7 bases, and 10 bases had no gene match. This CDR3 is CAFLRQGLATGELFF. CDR3 in DNA: TGTGCCTTTTTAAGACAGGGACTAGCGACCGGGGAGCTGTTTTTT.

The chain carries TRBV27 and TRBJ1-1; 7 nucleotides match TRBD1. Germline trimming cut 6 bases from V and 6 bases from J; bases unmatched to any gene: 7. Germline values: CDR1 MNHEY, CDR2 SMNVEV (reference sequence). The CDR3 is 13 amino acids. CDR3 sequence reads: CASRPSGQPEAFF. The CDR3 DNA reads TGTGCCAGCAGACCATCGGGACAGCCTGAAGCTTTCTTT.

V is TRBV28 and J is TRBJ2-3, with D perhaps TRBD1 (6 bases). V lost 7 bases and J lost 2, with 13 bases in between. There are 14 residues in the CDR3. Germline-derived CDR1 and CDR2 are MDHEN and SYDVKM. The CDR3 loop reads CASILGGHTDTQYF. As DNA, the CDR3 is TGTGCCAGCATCTTAGGGGGACACACAGATACGCAGTATTTT.

V gene TRBV5-1 combines with J gene TRBJ2-2, with TRBD2 matching over 11 bases. Trimming took 4 bases from V and 2 from J; bases not matched to a gene: 7. The length of the CDR3 is 17 residues. Germline V gene data show CDR1 as SGHRS and CDR2 as YFSETQ. For the CDR3, the DNA is TGCGCCAGCAGCGGGGCTAGCGGGGGGCCAAACACCGGGGAGCTGTTTTTT. This sequence encodes CASSGASGGPNTGELFF.